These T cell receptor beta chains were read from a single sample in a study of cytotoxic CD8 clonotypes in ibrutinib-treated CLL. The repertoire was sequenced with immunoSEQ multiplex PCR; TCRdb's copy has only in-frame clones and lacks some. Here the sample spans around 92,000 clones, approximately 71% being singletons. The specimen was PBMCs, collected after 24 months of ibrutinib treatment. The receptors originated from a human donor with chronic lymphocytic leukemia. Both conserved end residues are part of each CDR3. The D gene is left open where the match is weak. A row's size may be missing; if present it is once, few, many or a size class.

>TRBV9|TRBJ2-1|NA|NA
CASSVDNTDNEQFF
TGTGCCAGCAGCGTAGATAACACCGACAATGAGCAGTTCTTC
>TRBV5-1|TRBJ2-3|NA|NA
CASSSRTGTDTQYF
TGCGCCAGCAGCTCTAGGACAGGCACAGATACGCAGTATTTT
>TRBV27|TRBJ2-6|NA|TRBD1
CASSFQTGVLSGANVLTF
TGTGCCAGCAGTTTCCAGACAGGGGTCCTCTCTGGGGCCAACGTCCTGACTTTC
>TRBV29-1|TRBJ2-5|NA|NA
CSIGRGGPQETQYF
TGCAGCATCGGCAGGGGGGGGCCTCAAGAGACCCAGTACTTC
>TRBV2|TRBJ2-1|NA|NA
CASSGGLGYNEQFF
TGTGCCAGCAGTGGGGGACTTGGATACAATGAGCAGTTCTTC
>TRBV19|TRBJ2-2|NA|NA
CASSPRQTGELFF
TGTGCCAGTAGTCCTAGACAGACCGGGGAGCTGTTTTTT
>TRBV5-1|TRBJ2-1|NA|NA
CASSLEGGRSHYNEQFF
TGCGCCAGCAGCTTGGAGGGGGGCAGGTCCCACTACAATGAGCAGTTCTTC
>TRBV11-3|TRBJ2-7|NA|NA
CASSLFRLVIYEQYF
TGTGCCAGCAGCTTATTTAGGCTAGTGATTTACGAGCAGTACTTC
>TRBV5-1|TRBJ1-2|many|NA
CASSLEGPYGYTF
TGCGCCAGCAGCTTAGAGGGGCCCTATGGCTACACCTTC
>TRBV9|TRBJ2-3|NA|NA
CASSGEWGSTDTQYF
TGTGCCAGCAGCGGGGAATGGGGGAGCACAGATACGCAGTATTTT
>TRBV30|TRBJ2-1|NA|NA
CAWSGGVALNEQFF
TGTGCCTGGAGTGGTGGGGTTGCGTTGAATGAGCAGTTCTTC
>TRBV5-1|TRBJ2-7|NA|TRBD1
CASSGQGGYEQYF
TGCGCCAGCAGCGGACAGGGGGGCTACGAGCAGTACTTC
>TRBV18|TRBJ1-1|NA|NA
CASSPPGQLNTEAFF
TGTGCCAGCTCACCACCGGGACAATTGAACACTGAAGCTTTCTTT
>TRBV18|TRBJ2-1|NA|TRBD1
CASSPLTGELRNEQFF
TGTGCCAGCTCACCACTGACAGGGGAACTAAGGAATGAGCAGTTCTTC
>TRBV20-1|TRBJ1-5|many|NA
CSAIGDQPQHF
TGCAGTGCCATAGGGGATCAGCCCCAGCATTTT
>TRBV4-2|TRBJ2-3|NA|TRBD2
CASSQELAGTDTQYF
TGTGCCAGCAGCCAAGAGCTAGCGGGCACAGATACGCAGTATTTT
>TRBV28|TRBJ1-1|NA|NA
CASEWGVNTEAFF
TGTGCCAGCGAGTGGGGGGTGAACACTGAAGCTTTCTTT
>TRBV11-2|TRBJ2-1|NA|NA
CASSAVNQEQFF
TGTGCCAGCAGCGCCGTTAATCAGGAGCAGTTCTTC
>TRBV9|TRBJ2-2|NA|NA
CASSVSGTANTGELFF
TGTGCCAGCAGCGTATCCGGGACGGCGAACACCGGGGAGCTGTTTTTT
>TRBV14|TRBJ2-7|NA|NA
CASSQDSDRRYEQYF
TGTGCCAGCAGCCAAGATTCGGACCGCCGCTACGAGCAGTACTTC
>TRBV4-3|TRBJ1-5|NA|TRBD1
CASSWGQGNNQPQHF
TGCGCCAGCAGCTGGGGACAGGGCAACAATCAGCCCCAGCATTTT
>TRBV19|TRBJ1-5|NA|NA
CASKRAGLEGNQPQHF
TGTGCCAGTAAAAGGGCGGGGTTAGAGGGCAATCAGCCCCAGCATTTT
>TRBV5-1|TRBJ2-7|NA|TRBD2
CASSLGASGTYEQYF
TGCGCCAGCAGCTTGGGGGCTAGCGGGACCTACGAGCAGTACTTC
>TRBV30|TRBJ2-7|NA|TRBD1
CAWRTDRAPRRRYF
TGTGCCTGGAGAACGGACAGGGCGCCTAGAAGGCGGTACTTC
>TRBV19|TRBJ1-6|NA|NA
CASSILQLTGNNSPLHF
TGTGCCAGTAGTATTCTCCAACTCACGGGCAATAATTCACCCCTCCACTTT
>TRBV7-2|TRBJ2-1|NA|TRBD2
CASSLAASGIEQFF
TGTGCCAGCAGCTTAGCGGCTAGCGGGATTGAGCAGTTCTTC
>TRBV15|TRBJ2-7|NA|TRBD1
CATSRFRDSYEQYF
TGTGCCACCAGCAGATTCCGGGACAGTTACGAGCAGTACTTC